The rows below give T cell receptor beta chains drawn from one sample of a study of blood T cells in healthy people across ages. TCRdb passed the 5' RACE reads through MiXCR, listing each CDR3 protein once. The sample includes roughly 1,500,000 distinct CDR3 sequences, about 35% of them seen just once. Sequences were obtained from blood. The source is a woman in her twenties or thirties in good health. Both conserved end residues are part of each CDR3. A D gene is named only where the DNA matches it firmly. Expanded clones get a size class; other rows say once, few or many, or leave the size out.

j_call | d_call | clone_size | v_call | cdr3_aa | cdr3_nt
TRBJ2-4 | - | - | TRBV5-1 | CASSLAGGGIKNIQYF | TGCGCCAGCAGCTTGGCTGGAGGGGGCATCAAAAACATTCAGTACTTC
TRBJ2-7 | TRBD1 | few | TRBV6-2/TRBV6-3 | CASSLGQGVLEQYF | TGTGCCAGCAGTTTGGGACAGGGGGTCCTCGAGCAGTACTTC
TRBJ2-1 | TRBD2 | - | TRBV27 | CASSFTSGLAHLYNEQFF | TGTGCCAGCAGTTTTACGTCCGGACTAGCTCACCTTTACAATGAGCAGTTCTTC
TRBJ2-6 | - | once | TRBV2 | CASSDARNSGANVLTF | TGTGCCAGCAGTGATGCTCGGAACTCTGGGGCCAACGTCCTGACTTTC
TRBJ1-2 | TRBD1 | few | TRBV9 | CASSVDRDRGGSGYTF | TGTGCCAGCAGCGTCGACCGGGACAGGGGAGGAAGTGGCTACACCTTC
TRBJ1-5 | - | few | TRBV2 | CASSEDGFVQPQHF | TGTGCCAGCAGTGAAGATGGATTTGTTCAGCCCCAGCATTTT
TRBJ1-4 | TRBD1 | few | TRBV29-1 | CSVEKGAGEKLFF | TGCAGCGTTGAAAAGGGGGCCGGGGAAAAACTGTTTTTT
TRBJ1-2 | - | - | TRBV27 | CASSFSDSNYGYTF | TGTGCCAGCAGTTTTTCAGACAGTAACTATGGCTACACCTTC
TRBJ2-5 | - | many | TRBV15 | CATSRPGEETQYF | TGTGCCACCAGCAGGCCAGGGGAAGAGACCCAGTACTTC
TRBJ1-1 | - | - | TRBV2 | CANRPLSPEAFF | TGTGCCAACAGACCTCTTTCCCCCGAAGCTTTCTTT
TRBJ1-2 | TRBD1 | many | TRBV29-1 | CSVDGDRENYGYTF | TGCAGCGTTGATGGGGACAGGGAGAACTATGGCTACACCTTC
TRBJ1-1 | - | few | TRBV3-1 | CASSQEGRVTEAFF | TGTGCCAGCAGCCAGGAGGGAAGGGTTACTGAAGCTTTCTTT
TRBJ2-5 | - | few | TRBV6-1 | CASSEAGGKETQYF | TGTGCCAGCAGTGAAGCCGGCGGGAAAGAGACCCAGTACTTC
TRBJ2-3 | - | once | TRBV20-1 | CSARDRRGPGHTDTQYF | TGCAGTGCTAGAGACCGACGGGGCCCAGGGCACACAGATACGCAGTATTTT
TRBJ1-2 | - | - | TRBV5-1 | CASSFRGGKGYTF | TGCGCCAGCAGCTTCAGGGGCGGAAAGGGCTACACCTTC
TRBJ2-5 | - | - | TRBV6-2/TRBV6-3 | CASRYLSVEETQYF | TGTGCCAGCAGGTACTTATCCGTAGAAGAGACCCAGTACTTC
TRBJ2-1 | TRBD1 | - | TRBV24-1 | CATSDRQGSSYTEQFF | TGTGCCACCAGTGATCGACAGGGGAGCTCCTACACTGAGCAGTTCTTC
TRBJ2-3 | TRBD2 | - | TRBV5-1 | CASSPRRGGSRNTQYF | TGCGCCAGCAGCCCCAGGCGGGGGGGCAGCAGAAATACGCAGTATTTT
TRBJ2-5 | - | - | TRBV7-3 | CAGSLTGFQETQYF | TGTGCCGGCAGCTTGACAGGTTTCCAAGAGACCCAGTACTTC
TRBJ2-5 | TRBD2 | few | TRBV3-1 | CASSQDKSLASGMGETQYF | TGTGCCAGCAGCCAAGACAAGTCTTTGGCTAGCGGGATGGGCGAGACCCAGTACTTC
TRBJ1-2 | - | - | TRBV29-1 | CSAESNWQANYGYTF | TGCAGCGCAGAGTCTAATTGGCAGGCTAACTATGGCTACACCTTC
TRBJ2-1 | - | few | TRBV12-3/TRBV12-4 | CASSIAPRWADNEQFF | TGTGCCAGCAGTATTGCGCCCAGGTGGGCGGACAATGAGCAGTTCTTC
TRBJ1-4 | TRBD1 | - | TRBV4-1 | CASSQEGLGGLEKLFF | TGCGCCAGCAGCCAAGAAGGTCTAGGGGGCTTGGAAAAACTGTTTTTT
TRBJ1-2 | - | many | TRBV4-2 | CASSQESQYGYTF | TGTGCCAGCAGCCAAGAATCGCAGTATGGCTACACCTTC
TRBJ1-2 | TRBD1 | - | TRBV15 | CATSRAPQGAYYGYTF | TGTGCCACCAGCAGAGCCCCACAGGGGGCGTATTATGGCTACACCTTC
TRBJ2-7 | TRBD2 | few | TRBV6-6 | CASSRGLAGAFYHEQYF | TGTGCCAGCAGCCGGGGACTAGCGGGGGCCTTTTATCACGAGCAGTACTTC
TRBJ2-1 | - | - | TRBV30 | CAWSVVGPYSEQFF | TGTGCCTGGAGTGTGGTGGGACCCTACAGTGAGCAGTTCTTC
TRBJ2-2 | TRBD1 | - | TRBV4-1 | CASSQDQTGGLTGELFF | TGCGCCAGCAGCCAAGATCAGACAGGGGGTTTAACCGGGGAGCTGTTTTTT
TRBJ2-4 | - | - | TRBV29-1 | CSVEPYSLGAKNIQYF | TGCAGCGTTGAGCCTTACTCTTTAGGGGCCAAAAACATTCAGTACTTC
TRBJ2-7 | TRBD2 | - | TRBV3-1 | CASSPTSGSPHEQYF | TGTGCCAGCAGCCCCACTAGCGGGAGTCCCCACGAGCAGTACTTC
TRBJ2-2 | - | few | TRBV3-1 | CASSLMNGGELFF | TGTGCCAGCAGCCTGATGAATGGCGGGGAGCTGTTTTTT
TRBJ2-5 | TRBD2 | once | TRBV7-6 | CASSLGGLAGSEQYF | TGTGCCAGCAGCTTAGGGGGACTAGCGGGATCTGAGCAGTACTTC
TRBJ1-2 | - | - | TRBV3-1 | CASSWPVGHGYTF | TGTGCCAGCAGCTGGCCCGTGGGCCATGGCTACACCTTC
TRBJ1-2 | TRBD1 | - | TRBV6-5 | CASSPTLRGPNYGYTF | TGTGCCAGCAGCCCAACCCTCAGGGGGCCTAACTATGGCTACACCTTC
TRBJ2-7 | TRBD2 | few | TRBV11-1 | CASSLEGLAGVHSYEQYF | TGTGCCAGCAGCTTAGAAGGACTAGCGGGAGTGCACTCCTACGAGCAGTACTTC
TRBJ2-7 | - | few | TRBV5-6 | CASSLVGEGVEQYF | TGTGCCAGCAGCTTGGTGGGAGAGGGGGTCGAGCAGTACTTC
TRBJ2-1 | - | - | TRBV7-9 | CVSSRVRAGLTYNEQFF | TGTGTCAGCAGCCGGGTTCGGGCAGGACTCACCTACAATGAGCAGTTCTTC
TRBJ2-3 | - | - | TRBV7-9 | CASSLGGPSVTDTQYF | TGTGCCAGCAGCTTAGGTGGTCCGTCCGTGACAGATACGCAGTATTTT
TRBJ2-3 | - | - | TRBV20-1 | CIPQPRPLRVDTQYF | TGCATCCCTCAGCCGAGGCCACTTAGGGTAGATACGCAGTATTTT
TRBJ1-5 | - | few | TRBV12-3/TRBV12-4 | CASSLSSGPQHF | TGTGCCAGCAGTTTGAGTTCTGGGCCCCAGCATTTT
TRBJ2-5 | TRBD1 | - | TRBV18 | CASSPHRGETQYF | TGTGCCAGCTCACCACACAGGGGAGAGACCCAGTACTTC
TRBJ1-6 | - | - | TRBV7-2 | CASSPPGGASPLHF | TGTGCCAGCAGCCCCCCCGGGGGGGCTTCACCCCTCCACTTT
TRBJ2-3 | TRBD1 | few | TRBV12-3/TRBV12-4 | CASSPVGQGYTDTQYF | TGTGCCAGCAGTCCGGTTGGACAGGGGTACACAGATACGCAGTATTTT
TRBJ2-2 | - | - | TRBV7-2 | CASSLSRYPGELFF | TGTGCCAGCAGCTTATCGCGGTACCCCGGGGAGCTGTTTTTT
TRBJ2-5 | TRBD2 | - | TRBV9 | CASSVQASGGWETQYF | TGTGCCAGCAGCGTACAGGCTAGCGGGGGATGGGAGACCCAGTACTTC
TRBJ2-5 | - | - | TRBV28 | CASRDAPGQQETQYF | TGTGCCAGCCGAGACGCCCCGGGACAACAAGAGACCCAGTACTTC
TRBJ2-3 | TRBD1 | few | TRBV5-1 | CASSGGQGSDTQYF | TGCGCCAGCAGCGGCGGACAGGGTTCAGATACGCAGTATTTT
TRBJ2-5 | TRBD2 | many | TRBV29-1 | CSVVPSSGETQYF | TGCAGCGTTGTCCCGTCTAGCGGAGAGACCCAGTACTTC
TRBJ2-3 | - | - | TRBV14 | CASSRTNRDSTDTQYF | TGTGCCAGCAGCCGGACAAACAGGGATAGCACAGATACGCAGTATTTT
TRBJ1-1 | - | many | TRBV5-1 | CASSSGTANTEAFF | TGTGCCAGCAGCTCGGGGACGGCGAACACTGAAGCTTTCTTT
TRBJ2-1 | TRBD1 | - | TRBV29-1 | CSVDSEQGAGNEQFF | TGCAGCGTTGATTCGGAACAGGGGGCGGGAAATGAGCAGTTCTTC
TRBJ1-5 | - | - | TRBV30 | CAWSSGLDQPQHF | TGTGCCTGGAGTTCTGGGCTGGATCAGCCCCAGCATTTT
TRBJ2-1 | - | - | TRBV29-1 | CSVEGRGESSYNEQFF | TGCAGCGTTGAAGGACGAGGAGAGAGCTCCTACAATGAGCAGTTCTTC
TRBJ2-3 | - | - | TRBV7-2 | CASSCKSSSTDTQYF | TGTGCCAGCAGCTGCAAGTCCTCAAGCACAGATACGCAGTATTTT
TRBJ1-6 | - | - | TRBV12-3/TRBV12-4 | CASSSLISNSPLHF | TGTGCCAGCAGTTCCTTAATTTCTAATTCACCCCTCCACTTT